These 30 T cell receptor beta chains originate from one sample sequenced in a study of metastatic and nonmetastatic thyroid tumors (dated by TCRdb to 2019 to 2021). No treatment had been received by any patient before thyroid surgery. The method was PCR. Sequencing relied on an Illumina HiSeq 4000. TCRdb trimmed the raw reads at Q25, called clones with MiXCR and kept productive beta chains. The sample table lists over 25,000 clones, 16% of them with a count of one. The ten biggest clones cover 4% to 5.5% of the sample. The sequencing input was blood. The receptors shown here come from a female donor with papillary thyroid cancer or a benign thyroid nodule (not recorded which). Some clones in this sample may be carry-over from other donors' samples.

This clone was picked up many times. This chain uses TRBV20-1 with TRBJ2-1, with TRBD2 identical over 10 bases. This CDR3 contains 17 residues. The germline CDR1 and CDR2 sequences are DFQATT and SNEGSKA (reference sequence). The V gene end was trimmed by 6 bases and the J gene end by 8 bases; junction bases not matched to a gene: 19. The CDR3 DNA reads as TGCAGTGCATGGGGGGGGACTAGCGATCGTCACGGGGATGAGCAGTTCTTC. The encoded protein is CSAWGGTSDRHGDEQFF.

This clone has more than one count but fewer than ten. The chain couples TRBV7-7 to TRBJ2-5; no firm D call. V lost 1 base and J lost 5, with 5 bases in between. The CDR3 sequence is 12 residues long. The germline CDR1 and CDR2 sequences are SSHAT and FNYEAQ (reference sequence). CDR3 sequence reads: CASSLGSETQYF. DNA of the CDR3: TGTGCCAGCAGCTTAGGTAGTGAGACCCAGTACTTC. Using reference TRBV7-7 and TRBJ2-5 for the parts outside the CDR3, the full variable domain is GAGVSQSPRYKVTKRGQDVTLRCDPISSHATLYWYQQALGQGPEFLTYFNYEAQPDKSGLPSDRFSAERPEGSISTLTIQRTEQRDSAMYRCASSLGSETQYFGPGTRLLVL.

This chain joins TRBV3-1 and TRBJ2-7; 7 bases are shared with TRBD2. J gave up 0 bases and V 6 bases, and 8 bases lay outside the gene matches. This CDR3 comprises 15 residues. Looked up from germline, CDR1 is LGHDT and CDR2 is YNNKEL (reference sequence). For the CDR3, the DNA is TGTGCCAGCAGATCCCGAGCGGGGTCCTCCTACGAGCAGTACTTC. It encodes CASRSRAGSSYEQYF.

By frequency in the sample, this clone is medium-sized. The rearrangement joins TRBV20-1 to TRBJ2-7, with 14 bases that match TRBD2. Germline V gene sequence: CDR1 DFQATT, CDR2 SNEGSKA (reference sequence). The CDR3 consists of 16 residues. The trim removed 3 bases at V and 2 bases at J, leaving 6 bases unmatched. CDR3 nucleotides: TGCAGTGCTAGCTCGGGACTAGCGGGAGTTCCCTACGAGCAGTACTTC. Encoded protein: CSASSGLAGVPYEQYF.

The J gene is TRBJ1-2, the V gene TRBV7-3; 8 nucleotides match TRBD1. Trimming cost V 3 bases and J 7 bases; bases outside gene matches: 10. Germline CDR1 is SGHTA and CDR2 is FQGTGA. The CDR3 spans 15 residues. CDR3 DNA: TGTGCCAGCAGCTTGGGAGGGCAGGGGGCGCCTGGCTACACCTTC. Its translation is CASSLGGQGAPGYTF.

This clone was recorded many times. This chain uses TRBV20-1 with TRBJ2-7; tentatively, D is TRBD2 (6 bases). This CDR3 comprises 14 residues. The V end was cut by 2 bases, the J end by 0 bases, with 11 bases between. Per the germline V gene, CDR1 is DFQATT and CDR2 is SNEGSKA (reference sequence). The DNA of the CDR3 is TGCAGTGCTAGAAACACCGGGAGCTCCTACGAGCAGTACTTC. Translation: CSARNTGSSYEQYF.

This clone has at least ten counts. The DNA for the CDR3 is TGCAGTGCTAGTCTCTGGGACAGGGTCCAGGGGACCCAGTACTTC. This sequence encodes CSASLWDRVQGTQYF. The gene calls are TRBV20-1 and TRBJ2-5; 9 bases map to TRBD1. This CDR3 region has 15 residues. V was pared by 3 bases and J by 7 bases, with 12 bases of the junction left unmatched. Germline CDR1 reads DFQATT; CDR2 reads SNEGSKA (reference sequence).

This clone was observed at least ten times. J is TRBJ2-1 and V is TRBV19; TRBD1 is a possible D gene (5 bases). Germline loops: CDR1 LNHDA, CDR2 SQIVND (reference sequence). The V end was cut by 5 bases, the J end by 1 base, with 12 bases between. The CDR3 runs to 15 residues. The CDR3 protein is CASSHDGQSYNEQFF. CDR3 nucleotides: TGTGCCAGTAGTCATGACGGACAATCCTACAATGAGCAGTTCTTC.

This clone appeared many times. The rearrangement joins TRBV28 to TRBJ2-5; D unclear. V gave up 5 bases and J gave up 2 bases, with 0 bases separating them. The CDR3 totals 10 residues. Germline V gene data show CDR1 as MDHEN and CDR2 as SYDVKM. The CDR3, as DNA: TGTGCCAGCAGTCAAGAGACCCAGTACTTC. This sequence encodes CASSQETQYF.

The rearrangement joins TRBV3-1 to TRBJ2-7; no definite D call. This CDR3 has 15 residues. The V and J ends lost 4 bases and 7 bases respectively, with 20 bases between them. Germline lookup yields CDR1 LGHDT and CDR2 YNNKEL (reference sequence). The CDR3 bases are TGTGCCAGCAGCCCCTCGGCCTCTGGTTGGGAAGAGCAGTACTTC. Amino acid sequence: CASSPSASGWEEQYF.

In its sample, this clone was seen many times. The V and J genes are TRBV5-1 and TRBJ2-5, with a weak D call TRBD1 (7 bases). V lost 5 bases, J lost 3 bases, and 14 bases lay in between. The germline V gene encodes CDR1 SGHRS and CDR2 YFSETQ. The CDR3 spans 14 residues. CDR3 nucleotides: TGCGCCAGCAGGGGACAGCCGGGGGAAGAGACCCAGTACTTC. The encoded protein is CASRGQPGEETQYF.

This clone qualifies as medium-sized. The rearrangement uses TRBV2 and TRBJ2-7; 7 bases match TRBD2. In germline, CDR1 is SNHLY, CDR2 FYNNEI. The V segment lost 6 bases and the J segment 6 bases; nucleotides outside the gene matches: 5. The CDR3 is 12 amino acids. The CDR3 sequence: CASSATSSEQYF. The CDR3 DNA reads as TGTGCCAGCAGCGCGACTAGCAGCGAGCAGTACTTC.

This clone was seen repeatedly, ten times or more. The chain recombines TRBV9 with TRBJ2-5; D may match TRBD1 or TRBD2 (6 bases each). This CDR3 comprises 14 residues. V was pared by 6 bases and J by 5 bases, with 17 bases between. Germline V gives CDR1 SGDLS, CDR2 YYNGEE. The CDR3 region has the DNA TGTGCCAGCAACGTTGTGGGGGGCGGGGAGACCCAGTACTTC. It specifies CASNVVGGGETQYF.

This clone appeared many times. V and J are TRBV5-6 and TRBJ2-3; D remains ambiguous. The V and J ends lost 0 bases and 5 bases respectively, with 7 bases between them. This CDR3 contains 13 residues. Per germline, CDR1 SGHDT and CDR2 YYEEEE. CDR3 residues: CASSLVPRDTQYF. The CDR3, as DNA: TGTGCCAGCAGCTTGGTACCGAGAGATACGCAGTATTTT.

The chain joins TRBV7-6 to TRBJ2-1, with TRBD2 identical over 8 bases. With 5 bases clipped from V and 4 bases from J, the junction kept 10 bases outside the gene matches. CDR3 length: 16 amino acids. Germline-derived CDR1 and CDR2 are SGHVS and FNYEAQ. CDR3 nucleotide sequence: TGTGCCAGCAGCCCAGAGGTAGCGGGAACGTACAATGAGCAGTTCTTC. It codes for CASSPEVAGTYNEQFF.

This chain uses TRBV27 with TRBJ2-3; D gene unclear. The V and J ends lost 8 bases and 14 bases respectively, with 14 bases between them. Germline CDR1 reads MNHEY; CDR2 reads SMNVEV (reference sequence). This CDR3 spans 10 amino acids. CDR3 coding DNA: TGTGCCAGCCTATCTAGTGGTTTGTATTTT. Translation gives CASLSSGLYF.

This clone occurred many times. The chain couples TRBV12-3 or TRBV12-4 to TRBJ1-4, with D tentatively TRBD1 (6 bases). V was cut by 3 bases and J by 8 bases, with 13 bases left in between. This CDR3 has 14 amino acids. The CDR3 loop is CASSLGTLREKLFF. The CDR3 DNA is TGTGCCAGCAGTTTGGGGACACTGCGAGAAAAACTGTTTTTT.

This clone was counted ten times or more. This sequence joins TRBV5-1 and TRBJ2-1, with D possibly matching TRBD1 (5 bases). Deletions cut 0 bases from V and 0 bases from J, with 7 bases between. Germline assignment: CDR1 SGHRS and CDR2 YFSETQ. This CDR3 is built from 15 residues. CDR3 amino acids: CASSLDTGSYNEQFF. In DNA, the CDR3 is TGCGCCAGCAGCTTGGACACAGGCTCCTACAATGAGCAGTTCTTC.

A few counts support this clone. The gene calls are TRBV6-5 and TRBJ1-6; possible D gene TRBD1, 5 bases. This CDR3 is built from 14 residues. The V gene lost 6 bases and the J gene lost 7 bases, with 13 bases spanning the gap. Germline assignment: CDR1 MNHEY and CDR2 SVGAGI. The CDR3 DNA reads TGTGCCAGCAGCTACATACGGGGGAATTCACCCCTCCACTTT. Its translation: CASSYIRGNSPLHF.

This clone was recorded at least ten times. The CDR3 sequence is CASSEVGDSTNEKLFF. CDR3 bases: TGTGCCAGCAGTGAGGTCGGGGATTCAACTAATGAAAAACTGTTTTTT. The V gene is TRBV6-1, the J gene TRBJ1-4; D is ambiguous. From germline, CDR1 is MNHNS and CDR2 SASEGT. Deletions cut 3 bases from V and 0 bases from J, with 11 bases between. The CDR3 covers 16 residues.

A few counts support this clone. The chain has TRBV12-5 and TRBJ2-1; D call uncertain. Trimming took 6 bases from V and 2 from J, leaving 8 bases between them. The CDR3 extends over 13 amino acids. Germline V gene sequence: CDR1 LGHNT, CDR2 FRNRAP. The CDR3 reads CASGLAPYNEQFF. CDR3 DNA: TGTGCTAGTGGCCTCGCACCCTACAATGAGCAGTTCTTC.

This clone was seen at least ten times. The chain combines TRBV12-3 or TRBV12-4 with TRBJ1-1; D unresolved. Trimming pared 5 bases from V and 1 base from J, leaving 11 bases between. This CDR3 is 14 amino acids long. The chain's CDR3 is CASSSGRRNTEAFF. In DNA form, the CDR3 reads TGTGCCAGCAGTAGCGGGAGGAGGAACACTGAAGCTTTCTTT.

In this sample, this clone turned up many times. It may be a read error: a sequence one base away is much more abundant. Other DNA sequences of this sample code for an identical CDR3. This chain links TRBV15 with TRBJ2-7; 7 bases are shared with TRBD1. Germline V gene sequence: CDR1 LNHNV, CDR2 YYDKDF (reference sequence). The CDR3 consists of 14 residues. The CDR3 loop is CAASPGTAPYEQYF. As DNA, the CDR3 is TGTGCCGCCAGTCCTGGGACAGCCCCCTACGAGCAGTACTTC. Full variable domain (rest looked up from reference TRBV15 and TRBJ2-7): DAMVIQNPRYQVTQFGKPVTLSCSQTLNHNVMYWYQQKSSQAPKLLFHYYDKDFNNEADTPDNFQSRRPNTSFCFLDIRSPGLGDTAMYLCAASPGTAPYEQYFGPGTRLTVT.

Within the sample, this clone is medium-sized. The chain links TRBV6-1 to TRBJ2-7; possibly TRBD1 for D (7 bases). CDR1 MNHNS and CDR2 SASEGT come from the germline V gene. The CDR3 spans 15 residues. The ends were cut back, 6 bases at V and 4 bases at J, with 19 bases in the middle. The CDR3 DNA reads TGTGCCAGCAGGGAATTCAGGGGGGCGGAGTACGAGCAGTACTTC. Encoded protein: CASREFRGAEYEQYF.

This clone came up many times. This chain joins TRBV7-3 and TRBJ2-7; no firm D call. The CDR3 totals 14 residues. The V end lost 4 bases, the J end lost 0 bases, and 10 bases lay between the germline ends. Germline values: CDR1 SGHTA, CDR2 FQGTGA. CDR3 in amino acids: CASSYDGSSYEQYF. CDR3 DNA: TGTGCCAGCAGCTATGACGGATCCTCCTACGAGCAGTACTTC.

The chain combines TRBV20-1 with TRBJ1-6; D may be TRBD1 (5 bases). The CDR3 sequence is 16 residues long. Germline loops: CDR1 DFQATT, CDR2 SNEGSKA (reference sequence). V lost 2 bases and J lost 6, with 17 bases in between. The CDR3 DNA follows: TGCAGTGCTAGACAGGGAAAGTCCCTATTTAATTCACCCCTCCACTTT. Its translation is CSARQGKSLFNSPLHF.

This clone was seen many times. The rearrangement links TRBV10-3 to TRBJ2-3; TRBD2 is a possible D gene (5 bases). Between the trimmed V and J ends, which lost 6 bases and 3 bases, there was a span of 10 bases. Germline CDR1 reads ENHRY; CDR2 reads SYGVKD. This CDR3 spans 13 amino acids. The CDR3 region is CAIRAAETDTQYF. CDR3 coding DNA: TGTGCCATCAGGGCAGCGGAGACAGATACGCAGTATTTT.

This clone was seen ten or more times. V is TRBV7-8 and J is TRBJ2-7, with D maybe TRBD2 (5 bases). The ends were cut back, 5 bases at V and 5 bases at J, with 19 bases in the middle. Per germline, CDR1 SGHVS and CDR2 FQNEAQ. The CDR3 is 15 residues long. The CDR3 sequence is CASSNDNSAMDEQYF. The CDR3 region has the DNA TGTGCCAGCAGCAACGATAATAGCGCGATGGACGAGCAGTACTTC. The entire variable domain, with the rest obtained from reference TRBV7-8 and TRBJ2-7, is as follows: GAGVSQSPRYKVAKRGQDVALRCDPISGHVSLFWYQQALGQGPEFLTYFQNEAQLDKSGLPSDRFFAERPEGSVSTLKIQRTQQEDSAVYLCASSNDNSAMDEQYFGPGTRLTVT.

This clone was observed many times. The chain joins TRBV10-2 to TRBJ2-7; D remains ambiguous. Trimming pared 7 bases from V and 2 bases from J, leaving 9 bases between. The germline gives CDR1 WSHSY, CDR2 SAAADI. This CDR3 contains 12 residues. CDR3 loop: CASISPAYEQYF. The DNA for the CDR3 is TGCGCCAGCATTTCCCCAGCCTACGAGCAGTACTTC.

This clone was seen at least ten times. The chain couples TRBV11-1 to TRBJ2-1, with TRBD2 identical over 9 bases. The CDR3 contains 15 residues. V was pared by 6 bases and J by 3 bases, with 6 bases of the junction left unmatched. Germline CDR1 and CDR2: SGHAT and FQDESV (reference sequence). CDR3 residues: CASSWTSDGYNEQFF. In DNA form, the CDR3 reads TGTGCCAGCAGTTGGACTAGCGATGGCTACAATGAGCAGTTCTTC.